This T cell receptor beta chain was sequenced during a study of spatial heterogeneity in lung cancer. The germline CDR1 and CDR2 sequences are MGHRA and YSYEKL. J gave up 6 bases and V 5 bases, and 11 bases lay outside the gene matches. The CDR3 consists of 15 residues. The time point here: sample taken at primary tumor resection. Frozen PBMC, nontumor lung or tumor provided whole RNA, which was sequenced unsorted. On this clonotype itself: Its antigen is undetermined.

Broader study findings: Tumor T-cell coverage was an estimated 7% or so for alpha and 13% for beta chains. How many expanded intratumoral alpha and beta TCRs were present tracked the tumor mutation count, which was a count of nonsynonymous mutations.

Via MiXCR, TCRdb re-called the 5' RACE reads, giving one row per CDR3 protein. The table has about 100,000 distinct CDR3 sequences, roughly 4.5% seen once. The V and J genes are TRBV4-1 and TRBJ1-1, with 8 bases aligning to TRBD1. The sample in question was lung tumor tissue, obtained at surgery. The source of this sequence is a male donor with early-stage non-small cell lung cancer. The DNA for the CDR3 is TGCGCCAGCAGCTTCCAGGGGGCCGTTTTAGCTGAAGCTTTCTTT. Its translation: CASSFQGAVLAEAFF.